This is a list of T cell receptor beta chains from one sample in a study of CD8+CD57+ T cells in acquired aplastic anemia. Via MiXCR, TCRdb re-called the reads, giving one row per CDR3 protein. The table lists hundreds of thousands of distinct CDR3 sequences, 55% to 70% of them singletons, with less than 4% in the top ten. Sequenced sample: sorted CD4+, CD8+, or CD8+CD57+ T cells (not recorded which) from PBMCs. These receptor sequences come from a human donor in good health, serving as a control. The conserved cysteine and the conserved F or W are not part of the CDR3 here. The D gene is left open where the match is weak. Size values are once, few and many counts, or a class for expanded clones, and some rows have none.

size	length	V	J	D	CDR3
many	10	TRBV6-6	TRBJ1-1	TRBD1	ASSSDRVSAF
many	13	TRBV6-5	TRBJ1-2	NA	ASSRQDPGAYGYT
NA	13	TRBV6-5	TRBJ1-3	NA	ASSLTVNAGNTIY
NA	9	TRBV12-3/TRBV12-4	TRBJ1-1	NA	ASSLTGSRF
many	12	TRBV7-2	TRBJ1-2	TRBD1	ASSLGQGIRGYT
NA	16	TRBV7-6	TRBJ2-6	NA	ASSSWRGRYSGYNVLT
NA	12	TRBV5-5	TRBJ2-7	NA	ASRSGRSSYEQY
NA	14	TRBV2	TRBJ1-2	NA	ASKIEGTVSYSPLT
many	12	TRBV12-5	TRBJ1-1	NA	ASGSPGFNTEAF
NA	13	TRBV7-2	TRBJ2-2	NA	ASSSQGGDQPQQF
NA	14	TRBV7-3	TRBJ2-2	NA	ASSEGAEGNTGELF
NA	13	TRBV5-1	TRBJ2-5	NA	ASSLVGGTEETQY
NA	15	TRBV5-1	TRBJ2-5	NA	ASSPGDSGAGKETQY
many	13	TRBV20-1	TRBJ2-2	NA	SAIRPRANTGELF
NA	13	TRBV4-3	TRBJ2-7	TRBD1	ASSQDRGHRYEQY
NA	21	TRBV6-5	TRBJ2-6	NA	ASSFYICSARPGQTSGANVLT
few	11	TRBV7-9	TRBJ2-3	NA	ASSPTPTDTQY
NA	12	TRBV7-2	TRBJ1-1	NA	ASSLNSAGELFF
many	11	TRBV7-9	TRBJ1-1	NA	ASSEDSDSEAF
NA	11	TRBV11-2	TRBJ2-4	NA	ASSPLEKNIQY
NA	12	TRBV20-1	TRBJ2-7	TRBD2	SAKASGDENEQY
NA	12	TRBV7-3	TRBJ1-6	NA	ASSLGLGQGPLH
many	11	TRBV18	TRBJ2-1	NA	ASSRQERYEQF
NA	11	TRBV20-1	TRBJ1-2	NA	TASVTGIYGYT
NA	11	TRBV2	TRBJ1-1	NA	ASTPAGNTEAF
NA	12	TRBV5-6	TRBJ2-3	TRBD2	ASSLTGGKDTQY
NA	12	TRBV5-1	TRBJ1-1	NA	ASSPGTSHTEPF
NA	12	TRBV15	NA	NA	ATSSGDSTYGQY
once	13	TRBV12-3/TRBV12-4	TRBJ2-5	NA	ASSFMGGPKETQY
NA	13	TRBV12-3/TRBV12-4	TRBJ2-7	NA	ASSFRRTLTYEQY
NA	16	TRBV7-8	TRBJ2-7	TRBD1	ASSPGPPGQARSYEQY
many	9	TRBV4-1	TRBJ1-1	NA	ASQANTEAF
NA	13	TRBV20-1	TRBJ2-7	TRBD1	SASSPDRGDYEQY